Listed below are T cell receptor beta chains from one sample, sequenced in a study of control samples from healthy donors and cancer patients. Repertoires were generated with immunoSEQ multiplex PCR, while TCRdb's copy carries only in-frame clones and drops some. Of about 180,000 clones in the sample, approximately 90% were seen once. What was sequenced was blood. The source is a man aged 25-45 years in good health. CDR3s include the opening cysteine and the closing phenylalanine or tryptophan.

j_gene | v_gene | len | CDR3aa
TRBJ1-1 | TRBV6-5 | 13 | CASRAGQGAEAFF
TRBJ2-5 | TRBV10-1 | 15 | CASSAGGGPRETQYF
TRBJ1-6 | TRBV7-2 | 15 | CASRGWGSRNSPLHF
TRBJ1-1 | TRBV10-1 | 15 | CASSAVRQGNTEAFF
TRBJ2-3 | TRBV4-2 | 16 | CASSQNSLMGTDTQYF
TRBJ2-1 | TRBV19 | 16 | CASSPGTSGDFNEQFF
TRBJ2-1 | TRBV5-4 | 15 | CASSLGAGLVDEQFF
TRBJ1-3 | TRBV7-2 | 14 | CASGTGIVGNTIYF
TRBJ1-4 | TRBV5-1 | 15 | CASSGQGAQGEKLFF
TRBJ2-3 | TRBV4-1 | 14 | CASSQVSSTDTQYF